The 20 T cell receptor beta chains presented below share a single source sample, sequenced in a study of blood T cell repertoires in COVID-19. Produced via immunoSEQ multiplex PCR; TCRdb's table is partial and in-frame only. Of about 170,000 clones listed, about 88% are singletons. Sequencing used PBMCs or T cells enriched from blood (not recorded which). The receptors were sampled from a woman in her forties or fifties who had recovered from COVID-19.

The genes are TRBV6-1 and TRBJ2-7; D may be TRBD2 (5 bases). The CDR3 has 16 amino acids. Deletions cut 0 bases from V and 2 bases from J, with 14 bases between. CDR1 and CDR2 (germline): MNHNS, SASEGT. This CDR3 is CASSEARRVGAYEQYF. In DNA, the CDR3 is TGTGCCAGCAGTGAAGCCAGAAGGGTGGGAGCCTACGAGCAGTACTTC.

This clone is a singleton in its sample. The V call is TRBV6-1, the J call TRBJ1-1; TRBD1 is a possible D gene (5 bases). V dropped 2 bases and J dropped 6 bases, with 13 bases sitting between them. Per the germline V gene, CDR1 is MNHNS and CDR2 is SASEGT. This CDR3 spans 14 amino acids. DNA of the CDR3: TGTGCCAGCAGTGAAAGAAGGGAAGGGGCTGAAGCTTTCTTT. The encoded protein is CASSERREGAEAFF.

The chain recombines TRBV14 with TRBJ1-5; D is undetermined. Germline V gives CDR1 SGHDN, CDR2 FVKESK. The V end lost 1 base, the J end lost 3 bases, and 10 bases lay between the germline ends. The CDR3 runs to 15 residues. This CDR3 reads CASSQGSSYNQPQHF. CDR3 DNA sequence: TGTGCCAGCAGCCAAGGTAGCAGCTACAATCAGCCCCAGCATTTT. Full variable domain (rest looked up from reference TRBV14 and TRBJ1-5): EAGVTQFPSHSVIEKGQTVTLRCDPISGHDNLYWYRRVMGKEIKFLLHFVKESKQDESGMPNNRFLAERTGGTYSTLKVQPAELEDSGVYFCASSQGSSYNQPQHFGDGTRLSIL.

This clone was seen just once. This sequence joins TRBV4-1 and TRBJ2-1; 12 nucleotides line up with TRBD2. CDR3 length equals 18 residues. The V gene end was trimmed by 0 bases and the J gene end by 5 bases; junction bases not matched to a gene: 8. From germline, CDR1 is MGHRA and CDR2 YSYEKL. The CDR3 spells CASSQDPPGTSGHNEQFF. The CDR3 DNA reads TGCGCCAGCAGCCAAGATCCGCCCGGGACTAGCGGGCACAATGAGCAGTTCTTC.

The chain has TRBV29-1 and TRBJ1-1; 7 bases agree with TRBD1. CDR3 size: 16 residues. The germline gives CDR1 SQVTM, CDR2 ANQGSEA. The V gene end was trimmed by 5 bases and the J gene end by 0 bases; junction bases not matched to a gene: 12. CDR3 in amino acids: CSVTGTAEGLNTEAFF. The CDR3 DNA reads as TGCAGCGTTACTGGGACAGCCGAGGGGCTGAACACTGAAGCTTTCTTT.

V and J are TRBV27 and TRBJ2-7, with 8 bases matching TRBD2. The CDR3 is 15 amino acids. Germline CDR1 MNHEY, CDR2 SMNVEV (reference sequence). After removal of 3 bases from V and 3 bases from J, the junction contained 7 bases not matched to a gene. DNA of the CDR3: TGTGCCAGCAGTTTGGCGGGGGGCAGGTTCTACGAGCAGTACTTC. It specifies CASSLAGGRFYEQYF.

This clone was recorded only once. CDR3 in amino acids: CASSFGRGGSNQPQHF. The DNA of the CDR3 is TGTGCCAGCAGTTTTGGCAGGGGAGGGAGCAATCAGCCCCAGCATTTT. The V call is TRBV28, the J call TRBJ1-5; TRBD1 might be the D (6 bases). Germline-derived CDR1 and CDR2 are MDHEN and SYDVKM. This CDR3 spans 16 amino acids. V lost 3 bases to trimming and J lost 1 base, with 13 bases between them.

The chain is built from TRBV7-2 and TRBJ2-2; no clear D. Germline CDR1 reads SGHTA; CDR2 reads FQGNSA. Trimming took off 6 bases at V and 0 bases at J, with 8 bases between the two ends. The CDR3 is 14 amino acids. CDR3 protein: CASRVQPNTGELFF. For the CDR3, the DNA is TGTGCCAGCAGGGTACAGCCGAACACCGGGGAGCTGTTTTTT.

This chain joins TRBV3-1 (or the pseudogene TRBV3-2) and TRBJ1-1, with D tentatively TRBD1 (5 bases). The CDR3 has 14 amino acids. CDR1 LGHDT and CDR2 YNNKEL come from the germline V gene (reference sequence). Trimming cost V 4 bases and J 2 bases, with 11 bases left between them. DNA for the CDR3: TGTGCCAGCAGCCCCGCAGGGATTAACACTGAAGCTTTCTTT. It codes for CASSPAGINTEAFF.

J is TRBJ2-5 and V is TRBV25-1; 9 positions match TRBD2. J was trimmed by 7 bases and V by 6 bases; bases with no gene match: 9. Germline lookup yields CDR1 MGHDK and CDR2 SYGVNS. This CDR3 has 14 amino acids. CDR3 residues: CASSASGTRGTQYF. CDR3 DNA sequence: TGTGCCAGCAGCGCTAGCGGGACCCGAGGGACCCAGTACTTC.

This clone was recorded once. V is TRBV19 and J is TRBJ1-5; perhaps TRBD1 as D (6 bases). Germline assignment: CDR1 LNHDA and CDR2 SQIVND (reference sequence). V was shortened by 8 bases and J by 4 bases, with 15 bases between the two germline ends. The CDR3 sequence is 14 residues long. The CDR3 DNA reads as TGTGCCAGTGCTGGGGGGGCAGAAAATCAGCCCCAGCATTTT. Translation gives CASAGGAENQPQHF.

V gene TRBV27 combines with J gene TRBJ2-3; TRBD2 aligns across 12 bases. Germline CDR1 MNHEY, CDR2 SMNVEV (reference sequence). V lost 5 bases to trimming and J lost 5 bases; unmatched junction nucleotides: 11. The CDR3 runs 17 residues. This CDR3 reads CASSPYTLAGGGDTQYF. In nucleotides, the CDR3 is TGTGCCAGCAGTCCTTATACTCTAGCGGGAGGGGGAGATACGCAGTATTTT.

The chain is built from TRBV7-9 and TRBJ2-1, with TRBD2 matching over 7 bases. The CDR3 spans 14 residues. V lost 4 bases and J lost 6; bases outside the gene matches: 6. In germline, CDR1 is SEHNR, CDR2 FQNEAQ (reference sequence). The CDR3 DNA follows: TGTGCCAGCAGCTCACCCCGGGAGGCCAATGAGCAGTTCTTC. This sequence encodes CASSSPREANEQFF.

The chain carries TRBV7-9 and TRBJ1-2; the D gene is possibly TRBD1 (5 bases). The CDR3 spans 14 residues. The germline V gene encodes CDR1 SEHNR and CDR2 FQNEAQ (reference sequence). Trimming removed 3 bases at V and 4 bases at J, with 12 bases between. CDR3 nucleotides: TGTGCCAGCAGCTTCCGGACACCCGTCTATGGCTACACCTTC. Amino acid sequence: CASSFRTPVYGYTF.

The chain links TRBV3-1 (or the pseudogene TRBV3-2) to TRBJ2-3; 10 bases map to TRBD2. With V trimmed by 4 bases and J by 0 bases, 1 base remained unmatched. This CDR3 comprises 15 residues. Germline CDR1 reads LGHDT; CDR2 reads YNNKEL (reference sequence). The CDR3 nucleotides are TGTGCCAGCAGCCCGACTAGCGGGAGCACAGATACGCAGTATTTT. Translation gives CASSPTSGSTDTQYF.

The J gene is TRBJ2-7, the V gene TRBV29-1; weak D call: TRBD2 (6 bases). Germline loops: CDR1 SQVTM, CDR2 ANQGSEA. The CDR3 is 13 residues long. V was pared by 5 bases and J by 4 bases, with 15 bases between. CDR3 nucleotide sequence: TGCAGCGTTTACCGGACTAATACATACGAGCAGTACTTC. Its protein is CSVYRTNTYEQYF.

This clone appeared a few times. The chain has TRBV19 and TRBJ1-1; 9 bases fit TRBD1. Germline lookup yields CDR1 LNHDA and CDR2 SQIVND (reference sequence). The CDR3 consists of 17 residues. After removal of 7 bases from V and 4 bases from J, the junction contained 16 bases not matched to a gene. Here the CDR3 reads CASIYRGPFEVSTEAFF. The CDR3 DNA follows: TGTGCCAGTATATACAGGGGGCCTTTCGAAGTGTCCACTGAAGCTTTCTTT.

The chain couples TRBV6-5 to TRBJ1-1, with 7 bases identical to TRBD1. The CDR3 is made up of 14 amino acids. J was trimmed by 10 bases and V by 0 bases; bases with no gene match: 8. Germline CDR1 and CDR2: MNHEY and SVGAGI. CDR3 coding DNA: TGTGCCAGCAGTTACTCGGGCAGCCCAGGGGGAGCTTTCTTT. As protein: CASSYSGSPGGAFF.

The rearrangement joins TRBV7-9 to TRBJ1-4; 11 bases map to TRBD1. Germline values: CDR1 SEHNR, CDR2 FQNEAQ (reference sequence). CDR3 length: 16 residues. The V and J ends lost 7 bases and 4 bases, in that order; junction bases with no gene match: 8. The CDR3 loop is CASTLGQGANNEKLFF. CDR3 DNA sequence: TGTGCCAGCACCCTAGGACAGGGGGCTAATAATGAAAAACTGTTTTTT.

V gene TRBV19 combines with J gene TRBJ2-7; 11 bases fit TRBD2. V was clipped by 7 bases and J by 6 bases; unmatched bases: 11. The germline V gene has CDR1 LNHDA and CDR2 SQIVND (reference sequence). The CDR3 length is 15 residues. The chain's CDR3 is CASKWVAGGSGEQYF. DNA for the CDR3: TGTGCCAGTAAGTGGGTAGCGGGAGGGTCCGGCGAGCAGTACTTC.